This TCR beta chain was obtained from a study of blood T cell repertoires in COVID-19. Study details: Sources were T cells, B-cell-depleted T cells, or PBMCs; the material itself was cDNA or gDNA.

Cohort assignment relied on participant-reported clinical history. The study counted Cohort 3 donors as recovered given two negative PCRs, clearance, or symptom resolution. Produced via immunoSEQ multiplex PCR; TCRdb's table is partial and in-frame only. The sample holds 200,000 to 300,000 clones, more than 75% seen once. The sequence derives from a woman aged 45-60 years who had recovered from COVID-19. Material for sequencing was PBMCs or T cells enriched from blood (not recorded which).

The chain's CDR3 is CAWSHAIPRVFAGVYNEQFF. The CDR3, as DNA: TGTGCCTGGAGTCACGCCATACCCCGGGTTTTTGCGGGGGTTTACAATGAGCAGTTCTTC. The chain uses TRBV30 and TRBJ2-1; 7 positions agree with TRBD2. The CDR3 has 20 amino acids. Germline values: CDR1 GTSNPN, CDR2 SVGIG (reference sequence). V lost 2 bases to trimming and J lost 4 bases; unmatched junction nucleotides: 23. Full variable domain (outside the CDR3, taken from reference TRBV30 and TRBJ2-1): SQTIHQWPATLVQPVGSPLSLECTVEGTSNPNLYWYRQAAGRGLQLLFYSVGIGQISSEVPQNLSASRPQDRQFILSSKKLLLSDSGFYLCAWSHAIPRVFAGVYNEQFFGPGTRLTVL.